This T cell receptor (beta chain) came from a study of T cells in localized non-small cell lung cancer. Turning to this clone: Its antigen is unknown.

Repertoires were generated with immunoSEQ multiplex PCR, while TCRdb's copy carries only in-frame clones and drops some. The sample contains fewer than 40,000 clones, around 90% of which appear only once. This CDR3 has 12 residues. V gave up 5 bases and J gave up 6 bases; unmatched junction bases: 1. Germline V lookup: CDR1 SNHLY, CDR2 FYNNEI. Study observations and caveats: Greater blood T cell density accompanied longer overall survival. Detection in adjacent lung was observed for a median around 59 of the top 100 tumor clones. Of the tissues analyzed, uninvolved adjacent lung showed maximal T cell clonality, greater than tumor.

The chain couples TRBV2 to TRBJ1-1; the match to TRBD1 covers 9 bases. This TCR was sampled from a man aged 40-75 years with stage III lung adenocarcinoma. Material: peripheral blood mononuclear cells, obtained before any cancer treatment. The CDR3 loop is CASSRTGAEAFF. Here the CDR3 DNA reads TGTGCCAGCAGTAGGACAGGGGCTGAAGCTTTCTTT. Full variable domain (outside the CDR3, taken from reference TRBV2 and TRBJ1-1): EPEVTQTPSHQVTQMGQEVILRCVPISNHLYFYWYRQILGQKVEFLVSFYNNEISEKSEIFDDQFSVERPDGSNFTLKIRSTKLEDSAMYFCASSRTGAEAFFGQGTRLTVV.